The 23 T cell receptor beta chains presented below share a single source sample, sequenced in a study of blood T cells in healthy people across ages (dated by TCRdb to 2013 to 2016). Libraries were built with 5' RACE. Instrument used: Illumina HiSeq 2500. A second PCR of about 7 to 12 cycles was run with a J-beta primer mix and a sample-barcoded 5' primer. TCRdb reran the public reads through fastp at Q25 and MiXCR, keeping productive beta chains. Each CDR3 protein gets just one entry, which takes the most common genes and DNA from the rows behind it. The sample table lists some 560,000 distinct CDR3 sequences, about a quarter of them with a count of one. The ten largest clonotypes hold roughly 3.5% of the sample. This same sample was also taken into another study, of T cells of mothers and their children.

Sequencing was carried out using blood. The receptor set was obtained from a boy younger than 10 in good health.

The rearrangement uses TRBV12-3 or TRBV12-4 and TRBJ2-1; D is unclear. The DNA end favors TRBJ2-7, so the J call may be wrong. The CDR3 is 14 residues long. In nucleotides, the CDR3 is TGTGCCAGCAGTTTACTTTTCTACTACCACGAGCAGTACTTC. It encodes CASSLLFYYHEQYF.

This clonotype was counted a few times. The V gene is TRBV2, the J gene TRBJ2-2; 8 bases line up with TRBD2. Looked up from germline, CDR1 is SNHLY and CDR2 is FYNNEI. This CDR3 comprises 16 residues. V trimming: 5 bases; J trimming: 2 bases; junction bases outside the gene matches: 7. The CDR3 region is CASSYTSGVNTGELFF. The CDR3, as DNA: TGTGCCAGCAGTTATACTAGCGGAGTAAACACCGGGGAGCTGTTTTTT.

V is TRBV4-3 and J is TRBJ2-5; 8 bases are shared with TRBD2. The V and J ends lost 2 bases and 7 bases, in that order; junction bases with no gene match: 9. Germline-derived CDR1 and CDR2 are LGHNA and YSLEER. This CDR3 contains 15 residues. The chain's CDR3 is CASSQSTSGLGTQYF. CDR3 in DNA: TGCGCCAGCAGCCAATCAACTAGCGGTCTAGGGACCCAGTACTTC.

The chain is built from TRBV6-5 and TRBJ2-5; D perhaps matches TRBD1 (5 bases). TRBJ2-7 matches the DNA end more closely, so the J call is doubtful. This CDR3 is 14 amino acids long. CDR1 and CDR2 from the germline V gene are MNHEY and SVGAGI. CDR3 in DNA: TGTGCCAGCAGCCCCAGGGCAGGGCTCTACGAGCAGTACTTC. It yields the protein CASSPRAGLYEQYF.

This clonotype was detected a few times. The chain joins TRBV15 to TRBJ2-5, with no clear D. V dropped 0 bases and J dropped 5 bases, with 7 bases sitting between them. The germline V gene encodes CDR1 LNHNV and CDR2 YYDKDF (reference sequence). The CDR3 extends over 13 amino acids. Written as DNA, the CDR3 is TGTGCCACCAGCAGAGATTGGCGGGAGACCCAGTACTTC. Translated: CATSRDWRETQYF.

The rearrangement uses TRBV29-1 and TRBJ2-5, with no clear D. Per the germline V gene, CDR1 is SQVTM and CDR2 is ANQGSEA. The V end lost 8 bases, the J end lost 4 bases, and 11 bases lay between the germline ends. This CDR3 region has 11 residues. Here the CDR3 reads CSTPRGETQYF. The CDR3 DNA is TGCAGCACACCGAGAGGAGAGACCCAGTACTTC.

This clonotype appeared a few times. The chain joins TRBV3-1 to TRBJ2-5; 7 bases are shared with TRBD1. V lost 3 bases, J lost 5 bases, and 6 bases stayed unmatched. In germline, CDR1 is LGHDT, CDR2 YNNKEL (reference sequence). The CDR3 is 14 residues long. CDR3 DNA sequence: TGTGCCAGCAGCCACGGGACAGCCCGGGAGACCCAGTACTTC. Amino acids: CASSHGTARETQYF.

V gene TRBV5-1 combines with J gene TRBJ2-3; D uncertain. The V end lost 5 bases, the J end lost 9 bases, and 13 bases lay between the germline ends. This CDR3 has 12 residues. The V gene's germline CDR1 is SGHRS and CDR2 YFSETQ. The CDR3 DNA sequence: TGCGCCAGCAGGTCGACAAGTTGGACGCAGTATTTT. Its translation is CASRSTSWTQYF.

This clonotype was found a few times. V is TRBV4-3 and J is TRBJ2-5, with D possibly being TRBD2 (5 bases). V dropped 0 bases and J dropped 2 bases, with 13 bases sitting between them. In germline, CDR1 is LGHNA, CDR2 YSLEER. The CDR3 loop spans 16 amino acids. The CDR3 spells CASSQDGIGRQETQYF. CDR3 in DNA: TGCGCCAGCAGCCAAGACGGGATAGGCAGGCAAGAGACCCAGTACTTC.

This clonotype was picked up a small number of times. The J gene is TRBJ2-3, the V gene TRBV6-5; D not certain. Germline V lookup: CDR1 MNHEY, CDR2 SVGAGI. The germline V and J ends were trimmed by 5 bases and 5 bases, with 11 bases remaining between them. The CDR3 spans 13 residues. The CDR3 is CASSLQVGDTQYF. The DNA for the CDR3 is TGTGCCAGCAGTCTACAAGTGGGAGATACGCAGTATTTT.

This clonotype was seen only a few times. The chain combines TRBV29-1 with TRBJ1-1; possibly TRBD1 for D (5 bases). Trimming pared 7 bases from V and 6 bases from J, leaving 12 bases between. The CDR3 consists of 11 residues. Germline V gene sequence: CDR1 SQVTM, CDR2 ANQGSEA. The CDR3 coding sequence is TGCAGCGCCACGTTACAGGCTGAAGCTTTCTTT. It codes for CSATLQAEAFF. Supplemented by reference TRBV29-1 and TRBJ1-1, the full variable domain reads SAVISQKPSRDICQRGTSLTIQCQVDSQVTMMFWYRQQPGQSLTLIATANQGSEATYESGFVIDKFPISRPNLTFSTLTVSNMSPEDSSIYLCSATLQAEAFFGQGTRLTVV.

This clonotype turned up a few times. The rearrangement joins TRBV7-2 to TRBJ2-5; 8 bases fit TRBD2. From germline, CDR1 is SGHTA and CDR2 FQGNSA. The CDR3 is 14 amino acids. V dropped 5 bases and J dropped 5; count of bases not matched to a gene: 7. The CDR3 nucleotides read TGTGCCAGCAGCCCCGGGGGGGGTGTCGAGACCCAGTACTTC. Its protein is CASSPGGGVETQYF.

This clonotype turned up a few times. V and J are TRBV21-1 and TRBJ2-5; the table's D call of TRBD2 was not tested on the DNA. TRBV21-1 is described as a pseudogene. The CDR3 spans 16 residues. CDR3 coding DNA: TGTGCCAGCAGCAATTGGACTAGCGGGAATGAAGAGACCCAGTACTTC. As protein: CASSNWTSGNEETQYF.

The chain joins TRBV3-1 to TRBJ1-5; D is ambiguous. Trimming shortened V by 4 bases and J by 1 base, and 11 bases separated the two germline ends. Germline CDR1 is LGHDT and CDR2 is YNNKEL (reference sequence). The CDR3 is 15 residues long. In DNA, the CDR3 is TGTGCCAGCAGCCCTCGGCGAGGGAGCAATCAGCCCCAGCATTTT. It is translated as CASSPRRGSNQPQHF.

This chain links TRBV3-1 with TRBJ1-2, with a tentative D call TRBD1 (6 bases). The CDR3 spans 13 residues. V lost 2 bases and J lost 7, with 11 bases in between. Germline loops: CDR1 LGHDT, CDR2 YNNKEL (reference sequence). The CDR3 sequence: CASSQWGRGGYTF. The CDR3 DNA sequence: TGTGCCAGCAGCCAATGGGGGCGAGGTGGCTACACCTTC. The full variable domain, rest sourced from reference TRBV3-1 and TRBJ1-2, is DTAVSQTPKYLVTQMGNDKSIKCEQNLGHDTMYWYKQDSKKFLKIMFSYNNKELIINETVPNRFSPKSPDKAHLNLHINSLELGDSAVYFCASSQWGRGGYTFGSGTRLTVV.

In DNA, the CDR3 is TGTGCCAGCACGGGACACGAGGCCCCTACCTACGAGCAGTACTTC. Translating gives CASTGHEAPTYEQYF. This chain links TRBV21-1 with TRBJ2-7; no check of the table's D call, TRBD1, against the DNA was made. TRBV21-1 is annotated as a pseudogene. The CDR3 is 15 amino acids.

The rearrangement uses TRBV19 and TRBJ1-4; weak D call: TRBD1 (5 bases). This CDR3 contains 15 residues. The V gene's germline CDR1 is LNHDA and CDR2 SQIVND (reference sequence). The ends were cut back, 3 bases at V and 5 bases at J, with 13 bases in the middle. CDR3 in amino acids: CASSIRQSSNEKLFF. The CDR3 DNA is TGTGCCAGTAGTATTCGACAGAGTTCGAATGAAAAACTGTTTTTT.

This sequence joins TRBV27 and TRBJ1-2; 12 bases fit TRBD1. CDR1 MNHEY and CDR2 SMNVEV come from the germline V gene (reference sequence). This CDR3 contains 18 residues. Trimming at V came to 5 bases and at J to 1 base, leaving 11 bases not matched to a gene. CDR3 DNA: TGTGCCAGCAGTCCGTCCCGGGACAGGGGGCGAAGTAACTATGGCTACACCTTC. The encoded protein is CASSPSRDRGRSNYGYTF.

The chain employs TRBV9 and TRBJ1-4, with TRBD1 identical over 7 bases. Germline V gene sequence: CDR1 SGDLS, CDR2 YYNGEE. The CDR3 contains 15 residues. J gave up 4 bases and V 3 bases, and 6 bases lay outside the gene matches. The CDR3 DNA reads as TGTGCCAGCAGCGCCTGGGGACAGAATAATGAAAAACTGTTTTTT. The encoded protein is CASSAWGQNNEKLFF.

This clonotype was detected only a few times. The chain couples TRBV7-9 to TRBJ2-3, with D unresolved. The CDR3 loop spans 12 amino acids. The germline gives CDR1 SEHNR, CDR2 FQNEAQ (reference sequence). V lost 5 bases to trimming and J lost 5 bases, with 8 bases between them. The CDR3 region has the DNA TGTGCCAGCAGCCCCGTTGGAGATACGCAGTATTTT. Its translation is CASSPVGDTQYF.

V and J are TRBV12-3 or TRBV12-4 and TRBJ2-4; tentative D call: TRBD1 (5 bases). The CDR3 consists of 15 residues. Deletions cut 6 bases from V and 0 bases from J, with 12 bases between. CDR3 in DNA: TGTGCCAGCAGCTTACAGGTGGTAGCCAAAAACATTCAGTACTTC. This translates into CASSLQVVAKNIQYF.

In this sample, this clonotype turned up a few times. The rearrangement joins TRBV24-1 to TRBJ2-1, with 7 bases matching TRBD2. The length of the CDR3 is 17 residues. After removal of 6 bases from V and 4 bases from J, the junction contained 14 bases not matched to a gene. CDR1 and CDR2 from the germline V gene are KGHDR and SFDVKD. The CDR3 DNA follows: TGTGCCACCAGTTCCTCAAGCGGGGAGGGACGGTACAATGAGCAGTTCTTC. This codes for CATSSSSGEGRYNEQFF.

DNA of the CDR3: TGTGCCAGCAGCGTAGCGGGACAGGAATACAATGAGCAGTTCTTC. Its protein product is CASSVAGQEYNEQFF. The chain recombines TRBV9 with TRBJ2-1, with TRBD1 matching over 8 bases. CDR3 length: 15 residues. Losses at the gene ends were 0 bases for V and 4 bases for J; bases not matched to a gene: 3. Germline loops: CDR1 SGDLS, CDR2 YYNGEE.